This passage covers 17 T cell receptor beta chains from one sample sequenced in a study of CD8+CD57+ T cells in acquired aplastic anemia. The study profiled TCR beta VDJ and CDR3 using genomic DNA as template. TCRdb analysed the reads with MiXCR anew, one entry per CDR3 protein. Of over 35,000 distinct CDR3 sequences in the sample, about two thirds are singletons; the top ten hold under 25%. The sample comprised sorted CD4+, CD8+, or CD8+CD57+ T cells (not recorded which) from PBMCs. The origin of the receptors is a human donor in good health, serving as a control.

The chain combines TRBV19 with TRBJ2-7; 10 nucleotides line up with TRBD2. The CDR3 runs 15 residues. Germline V gene lookup returns CDR1 LNHDA and CDR2 SQIVND (reference sequence). The V and J ends lost 3 bases and 1 base, in that order; junction bases with no gene match: 3. CDR3: CASSIVAGGSYEQYF. The CDR3 coding sequence is TGTGCCAGTAGTATCGTAGCGGGAGGTTCCTACGAGCAGTACTTC.

V usage is TRBV7-9 and J usage is TRBJ1-1, with D tentatively TRBD1 (6 bases). This CDR3 region has 13 residues. Trimming pared 9 bases from V and 1 base from J, leaving 12 bases between. Per germline, CDR1 SEHNR and CDR2 FQNEAQ (reference sequence). The CDR3 loop reads CASSQDRNTEAFF. CDR3 bases: TGTGCCAGTAGTCAGGACAGGAACACTGAAGCTTTCTTT.

V usage is TRBV20-1 and J usage is TRBJ2-7; D is undetermined. Trimming removed 8 bases from V and 3 bases from J, with 20 bases in between. Germline V lookup: CDR1 DFQATT, CDR2 SNEGSKA (reference sequence). The CDR3 sequence is 14 residues long. For the CDR3, the DNA is TGCAGTCCCTACCCTAAGAGAGAGGTCTACGAGCAGTACTTC. Amino acid sequence: CSPYPKREVYEQYF.

This clonotype is medium-sized within its sample. The chain employs TRBV7-2 and TRBJ2-1; D unresolved. This CDR3 is built from 13 residues. Trimming cost V 3 bases and J 7 bases, with 10 bases left between them. Germline V gene sequence: CDR1 SGHTA, CDR2 FQGNSA. CDR3 DNA sequence: TGTGCCAGCAGCTTTTTAAGCCGGAATGAGCAGTTCTTC. Protein: CASSFLSRNEQFF.

The chain carries TRBV7-3 and TRBJ2-1; TRBD1 aligns across 8 bases. From germline, CDR1 is SGHTA and CDR2 FQGTGA. The J segment lost 7 bases and the V segment lost 5 bases, leaving 10 bases of the junction unmatched. The CDR3 is 15 residues long. The CDR3 reads CASSHGQGRANEQFF. CDR3 bases: TGTGCCAGCAGCCATGGACAGGGCAGGGCTAATGAGCAGTTCTTC.

This sequence joins TRBV15 and TRBJ1-2; TRBD1 matches 9 bases. Per the germline V gene, CDR1 is LNHNV and CDR2 is YYDKDF (reference sequence). This CDR3 region has 13 residues. Trimming took 3 bases from V and 8 from J; bases not matched to a gene: 4. The DNA of the CDR3 is TGTGCCACCAGCAGTATGGACAGGGGCGGCTACACCTTC. It translates to CATSSMDRGGYTF.

The chain joins TRBV15 to TRBJ1-2, with TRBD1 identical over 9 bases. With 2 bases clipped from V and 4 bases from J, the junction kept 2 bases outside the gene matches. Looked up from germline, CDR1 is LNHNV and CDR2 is YYDKDF (reference sequence). The CDR3 runs 14 residues. The chain's CDR3 is CATSRNRGLYGYTF. Written as DNA, the CDR3 is TGTGCCACCAGCAGAAACAGGGGGCTCTATGGCTACACCTTC. The full variable domain, in which reference TRBV15 and TRBJ1-2 provide the parts outside the CDR3, is DAMVIQNPRYQVTQFGKPVTLSCSQTLNHNVMYWYQQKSSQAPKLLFHYYDKDFNNEADTPDNFQSRRPNTSFCFLDIRSPGLGDTAMYLCATSRNRGLYGYTFGSGTRLTVV.

The V gene is TRBV10-3, the J gene TRBJ1-6; 8 bases fit TRBD1. The CDR3 is made up of 13 amino acids. J lost 10 bases, V lost 6 bases, and 5 bases had no gene match. From germline, CDR1 is ENHRY and CDR2 SYGVKD. DNA for the CDR3: TGTGCCATCAGGAACGGGACAGGCTCACCCCTCCACTTT. It is translated as CAIRNGTGSPLHF.

The J gene is TRBJ1-5, the V gene TRBV25-1; perhaps TRBD1 as D (5 bases). Trimming took 6 bases from V and 2 from J, leaving 11 bases between them. In germline, CDR1 is MGHDK, CDR2 SYGVNS. The CDR3 is 14 amino acids. The CDR3, as DNA: TGTGCCAGCAGATCAGGGTGGGGCAATCAGCCCCAGCATTTT. The encoded protein is CASRSGWGNQPQHF. The full variable domain, with the rest looked up from reference TRBV25-1 and TRBJ1-5, is EADIYQTPRYLVIGTGKKITLECSQTMGHDKMYWYQQDPGMELHLIHYSYGVNSTEKGDLSSESTVSRIRTEHFPLTLESARPSHTSQYLCASRSGWGNQPQHFGDGTRLSIL.

The chain has TRBV7-9 and TRBJ1-2; TRBD1 agrees at 7 bases. Germline V gene data show CDR1 as SEHNR and CDR2 as FQNEAQ (reference sequence). The J segment lost 5 bases and the V segment lost 4 bases, leaving 4 bases of the junction unmatched. CDR3 length equals 13 residues. The CDR3 here is CASSSKTGYGYTF. CDR3 DNA sequence: TGTGCCAGCAGCTCCAAGACAGGGTATGGCTACACCTTC.

This clonotype has just one count. The V and J genes are TRBV2 and TRBJ1-2; D is unclear. Deletions cut 5 bases from V and 1 base from J, with 8 bases between. Germline V CDR1 and CDR2: SNHLY, FYNNEI. This CDR3 contains 13 residues. CDR3 amino acids: CASSLTGNYGYTF. In DNA form, the CDR3 reads TGTGCCAGCAGTTTAACTGGTAACTATGGCTACACCTTC.

This clonotype appeared a few times. The rearrangement uses TRBV15 and TRBJ1-3, with D possibly being TRBD1 (5 bases). Trimming took off 3 bases at V and 0 bases at J, with 21 bases between the two ends. CDR3 length: 19 amino acids. Per the germline V gene, CDR1 is LNHNV and CDR2 is YYDKDF (reference sequence). In nucleotides, the CDR3 is TGTGCCACCAGCAGGGGTCGGCTACCTCCAGGGTTCTCTGGAAACACCATATATTTT. Its translation is CATSRGRLPPGFSGNTIYF.

This sequence joins TRBV20-1 and TRBJ2-2, with a tentative D call TRBD2 (6 bases). V shed 5 bases and J shed 2 bases, with 18 bases lying between them. The CDR3 is made up of 16 amino acids. Germline CDR1 and CDR2: DFQATT and SNEGSKA (reference sequence). This CDR3 is CSAGISGRINTGELFF. DNA for the CDR3: TGCAGTGCTGGTATTTCGGGGAGGATTAACACCGGGGAGCTGTTTTTT.

V and J are TRBV25-1 and TRBJ2-7, with a possible D match to TRBD2 (6 bases). V lost 6 bases and J lost 4, with 13 bases in between. This CDR3 has 13 amino acids. The V gene's germline CDR1 is MGHDK and CDR2 SYGVNS. CDR3 residues: CASRGGDSYEQYF. CDR3 coding DNA: TGTGCCAGCAGGGGAGGAGACAGTTACGAGCAGTACTTC.

This clonotype was observed at least ten times. The chain carries TRBV6-5 and TRBJ1-1; a possible D gene is TRBD1 (5 bases). The germline V gene has CDR1 MNHEY and CDR2 SVGAGI. The ends were cut back, 0 bases at V and 6 bases at J, with 14 bases in the middle. The CDR3 loop spans 15 amino acids. In DNA form, the CDR3 reads TGTGCCAGCAGTTACTCTCCTCGGGGGTTGGCTGAAGCTTTCTTT. The encoded protein is CASSYSPRGLAEAFF.

This clonotype was counted a few times. The V and J genes are TRBV19 and TRBJ1-1; D is uncertain. V lost 3 bases and J 5 bases, leaving 13 bases between the germline ends. The CDR3 length is 14 residues. Germline V gives CDR1 LNHDA, CDR2 SQIVND (reference sequence). In DNA form, the CDR3 reads TGTGCCAGTAGTATCGTTGGGTTACGAACTGAAGCTTTCTTT. It yields the protein CASSIVGLRTEAFF.

The rearrangement uses TRBV2 and TRBJ1-1; the D is unclear. This CDR3 is 12 amino acids long. The germline V gene encodes CDR1 SNHLY and CDR2 FYNNEI. V gave up 6 bases and J gave up 5 bases, with 10 bases separating them. The CDR3 coding sequence is TGTGCCAGCAGGTATGCGAATACTGAAGCTTTCTTT. Residues: CASRYANTEAFF.